The 6 T cell receptor beta chains below all came from one sample that was sequenced in a study of T cells in Graves' hyperthyroidism and ophthalmopathy. Amplification targeted TCR beta CDR3 regions from RNA transcripts. First-round RT-PCR with HTBI primers amplified the TCR CDR3 region. TCRdb analysed the multiplex PCR reads with MiXCR anew, one entry per CDR3 protein. Of hundreds of thousands of distinct CDR3 sequences listed, less than 25% are singletons. The sequenced sample consisted of blood. These receptor sequences come from a young man with Graves' ophthalmopathy.

The CDR3 loop is CSARDLREGTDTQYF. The CDR3, as DNA: TGCAGTGCTAGAGATCTCCGGGAGGGCACAGATACGCAGTATTTT. V gene TRBV20-1 combines with J gene TRBJ2-3; the match to TRBD2 covers 7 bases. The V gene's germline CDR1 is DFQATT and CDR2 SNEGSKA (reference sequence). J gave up 1 base and V 0 bases, and 4 bases lay outside the gene matches. CDR3 length: 15 amino acids.

V and J are TRBV27 and TRBJ1-5; 8 bases fit TRBD1. V lost 0 bases and J lost 16; bases outside the gene matches: 14. The CDR3 contains 15 residues. CDR1 is MNHEY and CDR2 is SMNVEV in the germline V gene (reference sequence). For the CDR3, the DNA is TGTGCCAGCAGTTTATCGGCAGGGGGCGAACCCTCAAAACATTTT. Its protein is CASSLSAGGEPSKHF.

This clonotype was counted only a few times. The V call is TRBV28, the J call TRBJ2-3, with D perhaps matching TRBD2 (6 bases). The CDR3 has 15 amino acids. Germline V gives CDR1 MDHEN, CDR2 SYDVKM. V was trimmed by 8 bases and J by 1 base, leaving 16 bases between them. In DNA, the CDR3 is TGTGCCAGCGGGACTGAGGGAAGGGGCACAGATACGCAGTATTTT. It encodes CASGTEGRGTDTQYF.

As for this clonotype: Sequence at one end of the junction differs from germline and may be a read error. The chain joins TRBV6-2 or TRBV6-3 to TRBJ1-5; 7 bases agree with TRBD1. CDR1 MNHEY and CDR2 SVGEGT come from the germline V gene. The CDR3 loop spans 15 amino acids. CDR3 amino acids: CAGSYRGAGDQPQHF. The CDR3 DNA reads TGTGCCGGCAGTTACAGGGGAGCGGGCGATCAGCCCCAGCATTTT.

This clonotype has at least ten counts. The genes are TRBV28 and TRBJ2-5; tentative D call: TRBD2 (5 bases). With 5 bases removed from V and 2 bases from J, the gap between germline ends came to 9 bases. CDR1 is MDHEN and CDR2 is SYDVKM in the germline V gene. The CDR3 covers 13 residues. The CDR3 reads CASSPGDQETQYF. The CDR3 DNA reads TGTGCCAGCAGTCCCGGGGATCAAGAGACCCAGTACTTC.

This clonotype was counted ten times or more. The genes are TRBV10-3 and TRBJ1-5; no definite D call. The CDR3 covers 14 residues. V was shortened by 0 bases and J by 4 bases, with 7 bases between the two germline ends. The germline CDR1 and CDR2 sequences are ENHRY and SYGVKD. The CDR3 DNA reads TGTGCCATCAGTGAGTCGGACGGAAATCAGCCCCAGCATTTT. Translating gives CAISESDGNQPQHF.